This is a list of T cell receptor beta chains from one sample in a study of PD-L1 blockade in urothelial cancer. The table came from immunoSEQ multiplex PCR; TCRdb's copy has only in-frame clones and leaves some out. The sample yields about 36,000 clones, roughly 82% seen once. The sequenced sample was PBMCs, obtained around atezolizumab (anti-PD-L1) treatment. Source of these receptors: a man aged 40-49 years with urothelial cancer. CDR3s include the opening cysteine and the closing phenylalanine or tryptophan. The D gene is left open where the match is weak. Clone size is not always given. Where it is, it says once, few, many or a class for expanded clones.

>.|11|TRBV28|TRBJ2-1|.
TGTGCCAGCAGGGCGGCGATAGAGCAGTTCTTC
CASRAAIEQFF
>.|14|TRBV28|TRBJ2-7|TRBD1
TGTGCCAGCTACAAAGGGACAGATTCCTACGAGCAGTACTTC
CASYKGTDSYEQYF
>.|14|TRBV7-9|TRBJ2-7|.
TGTGCCAGCAGCCAAAGCGGGCGATCCTACGAGCAGTACTTC
CASSQSGRSYEQYF
>.|14|TRBV2|TRBJ2-1|TRBD1
TGTGCCAGCAGGGACAGGGGGCTCGACAATGAGCAGTTCTTC
CASRDRGLDNEQFF
>once|12|TRBV6-1|TRBJ2-1|.
TGTGCCAGCAAGGAGTCCTACAATGAGCAGTTCTTC
CASKESYNEQFF
>.|15|TRBV4-1|TRBJ2-1|.
TGCGCCAGCAGCCCTCCGGGGAGCTCCTACAATGAGCAGTTCTTC
CASSPPGSSYNEQFF
>.|17|TRBV27|TRBJ1-5|TRBD1
TGTGCCAGCAGTTATACCGGGACAGGCGGACTCAATCAGCCCCAGCATTTT
CASSYTGTGGLNQPQHF
>.|14|TRBV6-5|TRBJ2-5|.
TGTGCCAGCAGCGAAAGCGGATTACAAGAGACCCAGTACTTC
CASSESGLQETQYF
>.|13|TRBV25-1|TRBJ1-1|.
TGTGCCAGCACAATCGCGGGGGACACTGAAGCTTTCTTT
CASTIAGDTEAFF
>.|13|TRBV7-8|TRBJ2-2|.
TGTGCCAGCAGCTTGGGCTTTTCGGGGGAGCTGTTTTTT
CASSLGFSGELFF
>.|15|TRBV4-1|TRBJ2-2|.
TGCGCCAGCAGCTTTCCCCGACGGGACACCGGGGAGCTGTTTTTT
CASSFPRRDTGELFF
>.|17|TRBV7-6|TRBJ2-1|TRBD2
TGTGCCAGCAGCCCAACCGGTAGCGGGAGGGTATACAATGAGCAGTTCTTC
CASSPTGSGRVYNEQFF
>few|15|TRBV25-1|TRBJ2-1|TRBD2
TGTGCCAGCAGTGAGGCTAGCGGGATGTCCAATGAGCAGTTCTTC
CASSEASGMSNEQFF
>.|13|TRBV29-1|TRBJ1-2|.
TGCAGCGCCAGAACGGGGGGGCCGAAAGAATACACCTTC
CSARTGGPKEYTF
>.|14|TRBV19|TRBJ2-2|.
TGTGCCAGTACCGTGGAGGGTAACACCGGGGAGCTGTTTTTT
CASTVEGNTGELFF
>.|12|TRBV19|TRBJ1-1|.
TGTGCCAGTAGTATCGCGGGCACTGAAGCTTTCTTT
CASSIAGTEAFF
>.|11|TRBV20-1|TRBJ2-7|.
TGCAGTGCTAGGCGAGGCTACGAGCAGTACTTC
CSARRGYEQYF